Following are 28 T cell receptor beta chains from one sample sequenced in a study of CD8 T cells in ankylosing spondylitis. These receptors have no known antigen. The study's findings and limits: What seemed typical of ankylosing spondylitis blood was a TCR beta motif built from eight highly homologous variants.

TCRdb reprocessed the 5' RACE reads with MiXCR, giving one entry per CDR3 protein. The sample lists hundreds of thousands of distinct CDR3 sequences, about an eighth seen once, with approximately 0.46% in the top ten. Sequencing was done on a sample of blood, either unsorted or a sorted T cell fraction (not recorded which). Every receptor here comes from a male donor with ankylosing spondylitis.

The chain recombines TRBV28 with TRBJ2-3; D is uncertain. Trimming removed 6 bases from V and 9 bases from J, with 22 bases in between. The CDR3 is made up of 15 amino acids. The germline V gene has CDR1 MDHEN and CDR2 SYDVKM. CDR3 amino acids: CASSPLGAGRGTQYF. DNA for the CDR3: TGTGCCAGCAGCCCGCTCGGAGCCGGTCGTGGGACGCAGTATTTT.

This clonotype was recorded many times. The genes are TRBV29-1 and TRBJ2-1; weak D call: TRBD2 (6 bases). The V end lost 5 bases, the J end lost 2 bases, and 10 bases lay between the germline ends. The germline V gene encodes CDR1 SQVTM and CDR2 ANQGSEA. The CDR3 has 13 amino acids. The CDR3, as DNA: TGCAGCGTTAATAGCGGTACCTACAATGAGCAGTTCTTC. It encodes CSVNSGTYNEQFF.

The chain combines TRBV27 with TRBJ1-4; D is unclear. V was pared by 2 bases and J by 7 bases, with 11 bases between. Germline-derived CDR1 and CDR2 are MNHEY and SMNVEV (reference sequence). The CDR3 sequence is 14 residues long. CDR3 amino acids: CASSLVGFGEKLFF. Here the CDR3 DNA reads TGTGCCAGCAGTTTAGTAGGTTTCGGTGAAAAACTGTTTTTT.

CDR3 region: CASSLVISSNEQFF. As DNA, the CDR3 is TGTGCCAGCAGCTTAGTTATCTCCAGCAATGAGCAGTTCTTC. The V gene is TRBV11-2, the J gene TRBJ2-1; D gene uncertain. This CDR3 is built from 14 residues. CDR1 and CDR2 (germline): SGHAT, FQNNGV. With 1 base removed from V and 6 bases from J, the gap between germline ends came to 10 bases.

This clonotype was observed at least ten times. The genes are TRBV7-2 and TRBJ2-3; D is uncertain. V was cut by 1 base and J by 0 bases, with 8 bases left in between. The germline V gene encodes CDR1 SGHTA and CDR2 FQGNSA. CDR3 length equals 15 residues. This chain's CDR3 is CASSLGGPSTDTQYF. CDR3 nucleotide sequence: TGTGCCAGCAGCTTAGGAGGACCCAGCACAGATACGCAGTATTTT.

This clonotype was seen a handful of times. This sequence joins TRBV20-1 and TRBJ2-7, with D possibly being TRBD1 or TRBD2 (5 bases each). Trimming removed 7 bases at V and 5 bases at J, with 12 bases between. The germline CDR1 and CDR2 sequences are DFQATT and SNEGSKA (reference sequence). The CDR3 covers 11 residues. CDR3 in amino acids: CSVQGANEQYF. CDR3 DNA sequence: TGCAGTGTTCAGGGAGCCAACGAGCAGTACTTC.

This clonotype came up many times. This chain joins TRBV5-1 and TRBJ2-1; the match to TRBD2 covers 7 bases. CDR1 and CDR2 (germline): SGHRS, YFSETQ. Trimming removed 0 bases from V and 9 bases from J; junction bases left unmatched: 9. CDR3 length equals 15 residues. The CDR3 here is CASSLGLAVGGEQFF. DNA of the CDR3: TGCGCCAGCAGCTTGGGTCTAGCGGTCGGGGGTGAGCAGTTCTTC.

This clonotype was counted many times. This chain joins TRBV5-1 and TRBJ1-6; D not certain. The V gene's germline CDR1 is SGHRS and CDR2 YFSETQ. The V end lost 1 base, the J end lost 10 bases, and 21 bases lay between the germline ends. This CDR3 is 17 amino acids long. CDR3 nucleotide sequence: TGCGCCAGCAGCTTGAGCATCCGAAGAGAAGAAATGTCACCCCTCCACTTT. It yields the protein CASSLSIRREEMSPLHF. Drawing the rest from reference TRBV5-1 and TRBJ1-6, the complete variable domain is KAGVTQTPRYLIKTRGQQVTLSCSPISGHRSVSWYQQTPGQGLQFLFEYFSETQRNKGNFPGRFSGRQFSNSRSEMNVSTLELGDSALYLCASSLSIRREEMSPLHFGNGTRLTVT.

This clonotype was observed a few times. This chain connects TRBV7-2 to TRBJ2-3; D gene uncertain. The CDR3 length is 14 residues. Germline CDR1 is SGHTA and CDR2 is FQGNSA. V shed 2 bases and J shed 2 bases, with 8 bases lying between them. The CDR3 DNA sequence: TGTGCCAGCAGCTTAATAACGGCCACAGATACGCAGTATTTT. It translates to CASSLITATDTQYF.

This clonotype came up a few times. J is TRBJ2-3 and V is TRBV20-1; D is possibly TRBD1 (6 bases). From germline, CDR1 is DFQATT and CDR2 SNEGSKA (reference sequence). This CDR3 contains 13 residues. Trimming removed 1 base from V and 4 bases from J, with 9 bases in between. As DNA, the CDR3 is TGCAGTGCTAGAGTAGAGGGGGCAGATACGCAGTATTTT. Amino acids: CSARVEGADTQYF.

The V gene is TRBV5-1, the J gene TRBJ2-1, with 11 bases lining up with TRBD2. This CDR3 comprises 17 residues. Germline loops: CDR1 SGHRS, CDR2 YFSETQ. V trimming: 4 bases; J trimming: 3 bases; junction bases outside the gene matches: 9. CDR3 residues: CASSLGRGLAVYNEQFF. CDR3 coding DNA: TGCGCCAGCAGCCTCGGGCGGGGACTAGCGGTCTACAATGAGCAGTTCTTC.

This clonotype occurred once. V and J are TRBV9 and TRBJ2-5, with 7 bases matching TRBD1. V lost 2 bases and J lost 0; bases outside the gene matches: 1. CDR1 is SGDLS, CDR2 YYNGEE, per germline. This CDR3 is built from 14 residues. The CDR3: CASSVRGYQETQYF. The CDR3 bases are TGTGCCAGCAGCGTCAGGGGGTACCAAGAGACCCAGTACTTC.

This clonotype showed up just a few times. The DNA is omitted, as the CDR3 cannot be located on it reliably, and the CDR3 follows TCRdb's listing. This chain uses TRBV12-3 or TRBV12-4 with TRBJ1-5; TRBD1 is the table's D call, not checked against the DNA. Including both end residues, the CDR3 is 18 amino acids long. CDR3 in amino acids: CASSLGMGRRGGNQPQHF.

The table lists this clonotype with many counts. The V and J genes are TRBV7-2 and TRBJ2-1; 10 bases are shared with TRBD2. The germline CDR1 and CDR2 sequences are SGHTA and FQGNSA. The CDR3 consists of 15 residues. The V segment lost 1 base and the J segment 6 bases; nucleotides outside the gene matches: 3. Here the CDR3 reads CASSLDLAGANEQFF. As DNA, the CDR3 is TGTGCCAGCAGCTTAGATCTAGCGGGGGCCAATGAGCAGTTCTTC.

In this sample, this clonotype turned up many times. The chain employs TRBV4-2 and TRBJ1-2; TRBD1 matches at 7 bases. Germline V gene sequence: CDR1 LGHNA, CDR2 YNFKEQ. The CDR3 covers 13 residues. V lost 1 base and J lost 6; bases outside the gene matches: 2. CDR3 in amino acids: CASSQVTGNGYTF. In DNA form, the CDR3 reads TGTGCCAGCAGCCAAGTGACAGGGAATGGCTACACCTTC.

This clonotype was seen only once. This chain joins TRBV5-6 and TRBJ2-5; D call uncertain. Trimming removed 3 bases at V and 2 bases at J, with 11 bases between. Germline V gene lookup returns CDR1 SGHDT and CDR2 YYEEEE. The length of the CDR3 is 14 residues. CDR3 DNA sequence: TGTGCCAGCAGCTCTCTTATGGGTCAAGAGACCCAGTACTTC. Translation: CASSSLMGQETQYF.

This clonotype was observed many times. The chain combines TRBV10-3 with TRBJ2-2; TRBD1 matches at 7 bases. Germline V CDR1 and CDR2: ENHRY, SYGVKD. Trimming cost V 11 bases and J 6 bases; bases outside gene matches: 12. This CDR3 spans 14 amino acids. In DNA, the CDR3 is TGTGCCGCGAGAGACAGGGCAGATGCCGGGGAGCTGTTTTTT. Translation: CAARDRADAGELFF.

In its sample, this clonotype was seen many times. The genes are TRBV6-5 and TRBJ2-7, with 10 bases fitting TRBD2. The CDR3 consists of 15 residues. The V gene end was trimmed by 0 bases and the J gene end by 3 bases; junction bases not matched to a gene: 2. Germline CDR1 reads MNHEY; CDR2 reads SVGAGI. CDR3 nucleotide sequence: TGTGCCAGCAGTTACTCGGCTAGCGGGGGCTACGAGCAGTACTTC. Its translation: CASSYSASGGYEQYF.

This clonotype was counted ten times or more. V and J are TRBV5-6 and TRBJ1-2, with D unresolved. This CDR3 has 13 residues. V lost 0 bases, J lost 4 bases, and 7 bases lay in between. Germline assignment: CDR1 SGHDT and CDR2 YYEEEE. The DNA for the CDR3 is TGTGCCAGCAGCTTGGATCGACGCTATGGCTACACCTTC. This translates into CASSLDRRYGYTF.

In this sample, this clonotype turned up a few times. The rearrangement links TRBV7-2 to TRBJ1-2; 11 bases align to TRBD1. CDR1 is SGHTA, CDR2 FQGNSA, per germline. V was clipped by 4 bases and J by 3 bases; unmatched bases: 4. This CDR3 region has 15 residues. The CDR3 DNA reads TGTGCCAGCAGCTACGGACAGGGGGCTTACTATGGCTACACCTTC. It encodes CASSYGQGAYYGYTF.

The genes are TRBV21-1 and TRBJ2-5; TRBD1 is the table's D call, not checked against the DNA. TRBV21-1 is deemed a pseudogene. CDR3 size: 15 residues. CDR3 sequence (DNA): TGTGCCAGCAGCCAAGGGTCCCAATTAGAGATGGCCCAGTACTTC. This gives the protein CASSQGSQLEMAQYF.

The sample holds a few counts of this clonotype. The rearrangement joins TRBV20-1 to TRBJ2-7; D might be TRBD1 or TRBD2, each matching 5 bases. Trimming took off 6 bases at V and 7 bases at J, with 13 bases between the two ends. This CDR3 is 11 amino acids long. Germline assignment: CDR1 DFQATT and CDR2 SNEGSKA (reference sequence). CDR3 amino acids: CSARGAKEQYF. The CDR3 DNA is TGCAGTGCCCGGGGCGCTAAGGAGCAGTACTTC.

The chain has TRBV4-3 and TRBJ1-6; possibly TRBD1 for D (5 bases). Looked up from germline, CDR1 is LGHNA and CDR2 is YSLEER. V lost 0 bases and J 10 bases, leaving 13 bases between the germline ends. The CDR3 extends over 15 amino acids. The CDR3 DNA sequence: TGCGCCAGCAGCCAAGAGGGGGGGTCAGGGTCACCCCTCCACTTT. This gives the protein CASSQEGGSGSPLHF.

This clonotype was seen more than once but under ten times. V is TRBV2 and J is TRBJ1-5; no clear D. The CDR3 runs to 16 residues. The V end lost 3 bases, the J end lost 1 base, and 13 bases lay between the germline ends. CDR1 SNHLY and CDR2 FYNNEI come from the germline V gene. As DNA, the CDR3 is TGTGCCAGCAGTGACCGGGCTCGAAAGAGCAATCAGCCCCAGCATTTT. Translating gives CASSDRARKSNQPQHF.

In its sample, this clonotype was seen a few times. V and J are TRBV12-3 or TRBV12-4 and TRBJ1-3, with a possible D match to TRBD1 (5 bases). V lost 5 bases and J lost 3, with 11 bases in between. The CDR3 has 14 residues. The CDR3 protein is CASSGTLVGNTIYF. The CDR3 DNA follows: TGTGCCAGCAGTGGGACCCTTGTTGGAAACACCATATATTTT.

This clonotype has only a few counts. The gene calls are TRBV4-1 and TRBJ2-5; 7 bases map to TRBD2. J was trimmed by 9 bases and V by 4 bases; bases with no gene match: 17. Germline assignment: CDR1 MGHRA and CDR2 YSYEKL. The CDR3 sequence is 16 residues long. Here the CDR3 DNA reads TGCGCCAGCAGCCGACTTACGACTAGCACTGGCCGGGCCCAGTACTTC. Translation: CASSRLTTSTGRAQYF.

The rearrangement uses TRBV7-8 and TRBJ1-1; a possible D gene is TRBD1 (5 bases). This CDR3 is 14 amino acids long. Germline V lookup: CDR1 SGHVS, CDR2 FQNEAQ. V lost 0 bases, J lost 5 bases, and 10 bases lay in between. The CDR3 nucleotides read TGTGCCAGCAGCTTAGCGAGGGGTTGGACTGAAGCTTTCTTT. Protein sequence: CASSLARGWTEAFF.

There are a few counts of this clonotype. The chain uses TRBV7-6 and TRBJ2-1; D possibly corresponds to TRBD2 (6 bases). V gave up 3 bases and J gave up 2 bases, with 14 bases separating them. The V gene's germline CDR1 is SGHVS and CDR2 FNYEAQ. The CDR3 contains 16 residues. The CDR3 reads CASSFPFREPYNEQFF. The CDR3 region has the DNA TGTGCCAGCAGCTTCCCTTTCCGGGAGCCCTACAATGAGCAGTTCTTC. Full variable domain (outside the CDR3, taken from reference TRBV7-6 and TRBJ2-1): GAGVSQSPRYKVTKRGQDVALRCDPISGHVSLYWYRQALGQGPEFLTYFNYEAQQDKSGLPNDRFSAERPEGSISTLTIQRTEQRDSAMYRCASSFPFREPYNEQFFGPGTRLTVL.